This T cell receptor (beta chain) is drawn from a study of blood T cell repertoires in COVID-19. The protocol was immunoSEQ multiplex PCR, while the TCRdb copy is restricted to in-frame clones and leaves out a portion. The sample gives roughly 10,000 clones, nearly 90% of which show up once; under 30% is in the top ten. The sequence came from a man aged 25-45 years with active or convalescent COVID-19. Sequences were obtained from peripheral blood.

The CDR3 region is CASSPTPGGLTDTQYF. DNA of the CDR3: TGTGCCAGCAGTCCTACCCCGGGGGGACTCACAGATACGCAGTATTTT. The V gene is TRBV9, the J gene TRBJ2-3, with TRBD2 matching over 7 bases. The trim removed 5 bases at V and 2 bases at J, leaving 11 bases unmatched. Germline V gene sequence: CDR1 SGDLS, CDR2 YYNGEE. The CDR3 is 16 residues long.